The clone carrying this T cell receptor beta chain was seen a single time. The sample has other DNA sequences that encode this CDR3 too. The sample comes from a study of shared clonotypes between healthy human individuals. There were only Caucasian adults among the donors, and all lived in Nashville, Tennessee. Data came from immunoSEQ multiplex PCR; TCRdb stores just in-frame clones and leaves some out. Here the sample spans 550,000 to 850,000 clones, roughly 72% being singletons. The sequence derives from a woman aged 25 to 39 in good health. The sample comprised memory CD4+ T cells sorted from blood. As to subset: CD45RA-negative fraction.

DNA of the CDR3: TGCAGTGCTAGAGATTTAGCCGAAGCTTTCTTT. Amino acids: CSARDLAEAFF. V is TRBV20-1 and J is TRBJ1-1; D uncertain. CDR1 is DFQATT and CDR2 is SNEGSKA in the germline V gene (reference sequence). V dropped 0 bases and J dropped 8 bases, with 7 bases sitting between them. The CDR3 is 11 residues long.